The 26 T cell receptor beta chains below were found in one sample sequenced in a study of PD-L1 blockade in urothelial cancer. The time point: peripheral blood 6 weeks after treatment start. Assay: immunoSEQ multiplex PCR; the TCRdb copy retains only in-frame clones and omits some. The sample yields 20,000 to 25,000 clones, around 90% seen once. The material was PBMCs, obtained around atezolizumab (anti-PD-L1) treatment. These TCRs come from a woman aged 55-75 years with urothelial cancer.

The V gene is TRBV7-9, the J gene TRBJ1-2, with D maybe TRBD1 (6 bases). Deletions cut 1 base from V and 6 bases from J, with 6 bases between. This CDR3 region has 12 residues. Germline CDR1 is SEHNR and CDR2 is FQNEAQ (reference sequence). CDR3: CASSLEGDGYTF. In DNA, the CDR3 is TGTGCCAGCAGCTTAGAGGGGGATGGCTACACCTTC.

This clone was detected once. The chain links TRBV7-2 to TRBJ1-2; a weak D match, TRBD1 (6 bases). The CDR3 runs 13 residues. Germline lookup yields CDR1 SGHTA and CDR2 FQGNSA. V lost 1 base to trimming and J lost 7 bases, with 10 bases between them. CDR3: CASSLVGARGYTF. The CDR3 DNA follows: TGTGCCAGCAGCTTAGTGGGGGCGCGTGGCTACACCTTC.

The chain uses TRBV6-1 and TRBJ2-1, with 11 bases matching TRBD2. CDR1 and CDR2 from the germline V gene are MNHNS and SASEGT. The J segment lost 13 bases and the V segment lost 0 bases, leaving 11 bases of the junction unmatched. This CDR3 is 16 amino acids long. This CDR3 reads CASSEAGSGRAGVQFF. The CDR3 coding sequence is TGTGCCAGCAGTGAAGCGGGTAGCGGGAGGGCCGGTGTACAGTTCTTC.

The chain recombines TRBV2 with TRBJ2-5; tentative D call: TRBD1 (5 bases). Trimming left V 3 bases short and J 5 bases short, with 10 bases between. The germline CDR1 and CDR2 sequences are SNHLY and FYNNEI. The CDR3 runs to 13 residues. The CDR3 coding sequence is TGTGCCAGCAGTGACGTAGCAGGGGAGACCCAGTACTTC. Translating it yields CASSDVAGETQYF.

This chain links TRBV25-1 with TRBJ1-3; a possible D gene is TRBD1 (5 bases). Per germline, CDR1 MGHDK and CDR2 SYGVNS. The CDR3 extends over 14 amino acids. The V and J ends lost 3 bases and 3 bases respectively, with 9 bases between them. The CDR3 nucleotides read TGTGCCAGCAGTGATACAGGCGGTGGAAACACCATATATTTT. Its translation: CASSDTGGGNTIYF.

The chain links TRBV11-2 to TRBJ2-3, with no clear D. Trimming pared 1 base from V and 2 bases from J, leaving 13 bases between. This CDR3 contains 16 residues. Per germline, CDR1 SGHAT and CDR2 FQNNGV. CDR3 nucleotides: TGTGCCAGCAGCTTAGGTCTCAGCGCGTACACAGATACGCAGTATTTT. Encoded protein: CASSLGLSAYTDTQYF.

J is TRBJ2-7 and V is TRBV7-2; 11 bases are shared with TRBD2. Germline lookup yields CDR1 SGHTA and CDR2 FQGNSA. J lost 3 bases, V lost 5 bases, and 3 bases had no gene match. The CDR3 contains 14 residues. In DNA form, the CDR3 reads TGTGCCAGCAGCGGGACTAGCGGTAACTACGAGCAGTACTTC. Amino acids: CASSGTSGNYEQYF.

The rearrangement uses TRBV7-9 and TRBJ1-4; TRBD1 matches at 8 bases. The CDR3 loop spans 14 amino acids. J was trimmed by 8 bases and V by 3 bases; bases with no gene match: 5. Germline lookup yields CDR1 SEHNR and CDR2 FQNEAQ (reference sequence). The CDR3 DNA follows: TGTGCCAGCAGCTTGCAGGGGGCATCCGAAAAACTGTTTTTT. Protein: CASSLQGASEKLFF. Variable domain in full (rest from reference TRBV7-9 and TRBJ1-4): DTGVSQNPRHKITKRGQNVTFRCDPISEHNRLYWYRQTLGQGPEFLTYFQNEAQLEKSRLLSDRFSAERPKGSFSTLEIQRTEQGDSAMYLCASSLQGASEKLFFGSGTQLSVL.

The chain uses TRBV11-3 and TRBJ2-5, with TRBD1 identical over 8 bases. The CDR3 is 15 amino acids. Germline V gene sequence: CDR1 SGHNT, CDR2 YENEEA. With 5 bases clipped from V and 7 bases from J, the junction kept 12 bases outside the gene matches. The CDR3 region is CASSPGTGWAATQYF. The CDR3 DNA follows: TGTGCCAGCAGCCCGGGGACAGGATGGGCGGCGACCCAGTACTTC. The variable domain in full, completed from reference TRBV11-3 and TRBJ2-5, reads EAGVVQSPRYKIIEKKQPVAFWCNPISGHNTLYWYLQNLGQGPELLIRYENEEAVDDSQLPKDRFSAERLKGVDSTLKIQPAELGDSAVYLCASSPGTGWAATQYFGPGTRLLVL.

The chain employs TRBV7-2 and TRBJ2-5, with a weak D call TRBD1 (5 bases). Between the trimmed V and J ends, which lost 0 bases and 5 bases, there was a span of 19 bases. The CDR3 runs to 17 residues. CDR1 and CDR2 from the germline V gene are SGHTA and FQGNSA. CDR3 region: CASSLARRRASKETQYF. The CDR3 DNA reads as TGTGCCAGCAGCTTAGCACGCCGCAGGGCATCGAAGGAGACCCAGTACTTC.

The V gene is TRBV10-3, the J gene TRBJ2-7, with 15 bases lining up with TRBD2. V was clipped by 2 bases and J by 4 bases; unmatched bases: 6. Per germline, CDR1 ENHRY and CDR2 SYGVKD. CDR3 length: 17 amino acids. In nucleotides, the CDR3 is TGTGCCATCAGTGAGCCCGGACTAGCGGGGGGGGCTTACGAGCAGTACTTC. Encoded protein: CAISEPGLAGGAYEQYF.

The chain uses TRBV4-1 and TRBJ2-7; tentatively, D is TRBD1 (6 bases). Germline assignment: CDR1 MGHRA and CDR2 YSYEKL. V lost 0 bases and J 2 bases, leaving 8 bases between the germline ends. The CDR3 has 14 residues. This CDR3 is CASSQDQGPYEQYF. The CDR3 nucleotides are TGCGCCAGCAGCCAAGATCAGGGGCCCTACGAGCAGTACTTC.

The gene calls are TRBV25-1 and TRBJ1-1, with no clear D. The germline CDR1 and CDR2 sequences are MGHDK and SYGVNS. CDR3 length equals 14 residues. V was trimmed by 3 bases and J by 0 bases, leaving 8 bases between them. CDR3 coding DNA: TGTGCCAGCAGTGATGTCCTATTGAACACTGAAGCTTTCTTT. It is translated as CASSDVLLNTEAFF.

The rearrangement uses TRBV5-1 and TRBJ1-2; D may be TRBD1 (6 bases). V shed 0 bases and J shed 6 bases, with 18 bases lying between them. The CDR3 runs to 16 residues. Germline assignment: CDR1 SGHRS and CDR2 YFSETQ. The CDR3 sequence: CASSLDTGLNFDGYTF. The CDR3 nucleotides are TGCGCCAGCAGCTTGGATACAGGGTTAAATTTCGATGGCTACACCTTC.

The chain employs TRBV5-1 and TRBJ1-2; D might be TRBD1 (6 bases). Germline CDR1 reads SGHRS; CDR2 reads YFSETQ. The germline V and J ends were trimmed by 1 base and 3 bases, with 10 bases remaining between them. This CDR3 is built from 14 residues. As DNA, the CDR3 is TGCGCCAGCAGCTTGACAGGGATGGACTATGGCTACACCTTC. The encoded protein is CASSLTGMDYGYTF.

J is TRBJ2-5 and V is TRBV6-1, with D uncertain. CDR3 length: 14 amino acids. Trimming pared 3 bases from V and 1 base from J, leaving 9 bases between. Per germline, CDR1 MNHNS and CDR2 SASEGT. The CDR3 DNA reads as TGTGCCAGCAGTGAGGAGTGGCGCCAAGAGACCCAGTACTTC. Protein product: CASSEEWRQETQYF.

The rearrangement links TRBV19 to TRBJ2-2; D gene uncertain. The V gene lost 0 bases and the J gene lost 1 base, with 6 bases spanning the gap. CDR3 length: 15 amino acids. Germline loops: CDR1 LNHDA, CDR2 SQIVND (reference sequence). CDR3 in amino acids: CASSIDHGNTGELFF. As DNA, the CDR3 is TGTGCCAGTAGTATAGATCACGGGAACACCGGGGAGCTGTTTTTT.

The chain employs TRBV20-1 and TRBJ2-7, with D unresolved. CDR1 and CDR2 (germline): DFQATT, SNEGSKA (reference sequence). V was pared by 3 bases and J by 6 bases, with 9 bases between. The CDR3 consists of 11 residues. The CDR3 protein is CSASSQIEQYF. In DNA, the CDR3 is TGCAGTGCTAGTAGCCAGATCGAGCAGTACTTC.

The chain recombines TRBV19 with TRBJ1-2; 9 nucleotides match TRBD1. Germline values: CDR1 LNHDA, CDR2 SQIVND (reference sequence). The junction had 16 bases not matched to a gene; V was cut back by 10 bases and J by 7 bases. The CDR3 has 15 residues. The CDR3 region has the DNA TGTGCCACCCCTGAGGACAGGGGAGGTTCGAGTGGCTACACCTTC. This translates into CATPEDRGGSSGYTF.

The V and J genes are TRBV5-1 and TRBJ1-5, with D hard to call. CDR1 is SGHRS and CDR2 is YFSETQ in the germline V gene. Trimming took off 0 bases at V and 5 bases at J, with 9 bases between the two ends. This CDR3 has 14 amino acids. This CDR3 reads CASSLEAGYQPQHF. The CDR3 DNA reads TGCGCCAGCAGCTTGGAAGCGGGGTATCAGCCCCAGCATTTT.

The rearrangement links TRBV28 to TRBJ1-5, with D perhaps TRBD1 (6 bases). V gave up 6 bases and J gave up 4 bases, with 13 bases separating them. CDR1 and CDR2 from the germline V gene are MDHEN and SYDVKM. CDR3 size: 14 residues. CDR3 DNA: TGTGCCAGCAGGGACAGTCCTACTAATCAGCCCCAGCATTTT. Translated: CASRDSPTNQPQHF.

V and J are TRBV9 and TRBJ2-2; TRBD2 might be the D (6 bases). V was trimmed by 2 bases and J by 3 bases, leaving 11 bases between them. Germline assignment: CDR1 SGDLS and CDR2 YYNGEE. The CDR3 length is 15 residues. DNA of the CDR3: TGTGCCAGCAGCGTGGAGGGGCACGACACCGGGGAGCTGTTTTTT. It translates to CASSVEGHDTGELFF.

This chain links TRBV25-1 with TRBJ1-1; a weak D match, TRBD1 (5 bases). Germline V CDR1 and CDR2: MGHDK, SYGVNS. Trimming left V 6 bases short and J 6 bases short, with 17 bases between. This CDR3 spans 14 amino acids. CDR3 protein: CASRGGRSGAEAFF. In DNA form, the CDR3 reads TGTGCCAGCAGAGGCGGAAGATCGGGGGCTGAAGCTTTCTTT.

This clone was seen just once. The chain uses TRBV5-6 and TRBJ2-7; TRBD1 matches at 7 bases. This CDR3 comprises 16 residues. Trimming removed 4 bases from V and 6 bases from J; junction bases left unmatched: 16. Per the germline V gene, CDR1 is SGHDT and CDR2 is YYEEEE. The DNA for the CDR3 is TGTGCCAGCAGCGGAGAACTTCGGGACAGAATTGGCGAGCAGTACTTC. Protein sequence: CASSGELRDRIGEQYF.

The chain has TRBV5-6 and TRBJ1-1; D gene uncertain. Germline V gene lookup returns CDR1 SGHDT and CDR2 YYEEEE. This CDR3 has 17 amino acids. Trimming removed 1 base at V and 3 bases at J, with 19 bases between. The CDR3 coding sequence is TGTGCCAGCAGCTTGTACCGTAGGACGGGCGGGGACACTGAAGCTTTCTTT. It specifies CASSLYRRTGGDTEAFF.

The chain recombines TRBV28 with TRBJ2-2; 9 positions agree with TRBD1. After removal of 10 bases from V and 7 bases from J, the junction contained 16 bases not matched to a gene. The CDR3 is 16 residues long. In germline, CDR1 is MDHEN, CDR2 SYDVKM. The chain's CDR3 is CAKYSGTGLNNGELFF. CDR3 DNA: TGTGCCAAGTACTCCGGGACAGGGCTTAATAACGGGGAGCTGTTTTTT.